This TCR beta chain was sequenced during a study of blood T cell repertoires in COVID-19 (TCRdb year 2020). Study-level background: The collaborator samples originated in the United States, Italy and Spain and spanned the acute and convalescent phases of COVID-19. Samples came from the ongoing ImmuneRACE study (first 160 participants) plus 1,254 subjects from 6 global collaborators. Where available, HLA class I and class II types were obtained from metadata supplied by the sample provider rather than from assay-based typing. Subjects who had been exposed to COVID-19, were actively infected with it, or had recovered from it provided the deeply sampled blood TCRbeta repertoires that made up the dataset. The prospective study material was composed of cDNA or gDNA derived from T cells, B-cell-depleted T cells, or PBMCs. The repertoires were released in a freely available public database intended as a resource for research on the immune response to SARS-CoV-2. A de-identified subject ID, COVID-19 status, age in years and sex were almost always included in the sample metadata. The paper's findings and limits, for the study overall: The amount of clinical and demographic metadata varied by source and participant and was provided uncurated.

This clone appeared a single time. Its antigen is not yet known. Qualities for individual bases were not recorded, and no much larger clone is one base off. TCRbeta CDR3 regions were amplified from genomic DNA using the immunoSEQ Assay, a bias-controlled multiplex PCR. From the authors' description of their analysis: The number of nucleated cells in each sample was estimated by amplification of reference gene primers within the assay. To quantify the absolute abundance of each unique TCRbeta CDR3 rearrangement, sequence reads were collapsed and filtered. For each sample, productive Simpson clonality was calculated as the square root of Simpson's diversity index across productive rearrangements. Held by TCRdb, this immuneACCESS table contains in-frame sequences only and omits some clones. Under half of the omission traces to an unresolved V gene where checked; the cause of the rest is unknown. The V and J calls and clone size were taken over from that table, and D and trimming were inferred from the DNA. Recorded for this sample are roughly 52,000 clones; roughly 89% of them occurred a single time. The top ten hold approximately 3.9% of the sample.

The collaborating institutions used their own protocols to collect whole blood in K2EDTA tubes. For TCRbeta analysis, collaborators shipped samples in one of three forms: frozen whole blood, isolated PBMCs, or DNA extracted from either of those sample types. The germline V gene specifies SGHDT as CDR1 and YYEEEE as CDR2. Taken from cysteine to phenylalanine, the CDR3 has 15 residues. The retained sequence is limited to the CDR3, 45 bases, with the frame set at the first base. V lost 3 bases and J lost 0 bases, and the count of bases not matched to a germline gene is 5. This TCR derives from a man aged 50-60 years with acute or convalescent COVID-19. The sequence links TRBV5-6 to TRBJ2-5; TRBD1 fits 7 bases in the junction. Sequencing input: peripheral blood. The CDR3 protein is CASSSLQGYQETQYF. The nucleotides read TGTGCCAGCAGCTCATTACAGGGGTACCAAGAGACCCAGTACTTC.